These 10 T cell receptor beta chains originate from one sample sequenced in a study of T cell responses to AZD1222 COVID-19 vaccine (dated by TCRdb to 2020 to 2022). The sample's time point, from its label and the paper: about 28 days (+/-7) after the second vaccine dose. The library was built by means of the immunoSEQ multiplex PCR assay. The table was pulled from immuneACCESS by TCRdb, which kept in-frame rearrangements only. Such tables lose some clones; where checked, under half of the loss comes from unresolved V genes, and the rest has no known cause. Counted in this sample were about 150,000 clones; 90% of them appeared once. The ten largest clonotypes hold approximately 1.4% of the sample. Specimen: peripheral blood, collected 28 days after the second AZD1222 dose. The receptors here all came from an adult who received the AZD1222 COVID-19 vaccine.

The DNA for the CDR3 is TGTGCCAGCAGCTTAGTTCGGCGATCTGGATCTGGAAACACCATATATTTT. The encoded protein is CASSLVRRSGSGNTIYF. The gene calls are TRBV7-6 and TRBJ1-3; D remains unclear. The CDR3 totals 17 residues. Trimming took 1 base from V and 1 from J, leaving 14 bases between them. Germline lookup yields CDR1 SGHVS and CDR2 FNYEAQ. The variable domain in full, completed from reference TRBV7-6 and TRBJ1-3, reads GAGVSQSPRYKVTKRGQDVALRCDPISGHVSLYWYRQALGQGPEFLTYFNYEAQQDKSGLPNDRFSAERPEGSISTLTIQRTEQRDSAMYRCASSLVRRSGSGNTIYFGEGSWLTVV.

Here the CDR3 DNA reads TGTGCCAGCAGTTACTCGAGGGGGGTTCCGGACTATGGCTACACCTTC. Translated, it gives CASSYSRGVPDYGYTF. V is TRBV6-5 and J is TRBJ1-2, with a weak D call TRBD1 (6 bases). This CDR3 has 16 residues. Germline CDR1 MNHEY, CDR2 SVGAGI. The germline V and J ends were trimmed by 0 bases and 3 bases, with 14 bases remaining between them.

This chain connects TRBV27 to TRBJ1-5; no clear D gene. The CDR3 runs to 13 residues. V lost 5 bases to trimming and J lost 0 bases, with 5 bases between them. Germline V gives CDR1 MNHEY, CDR2 SMNVEV (reference sequence). The CDR3 loop reads CASSHYSNQPQHF. In DNA, the CDR3 is TGTGCCAGCAGTCATTATAGCAATCAGCCCCAGCATTTT.

The J gene is TRBJ1-1, the V gene TRBV29-1; weak D call: TRBD1 (5 bases). The V and J ends lost 4 bases and 6 bases respectively, with 18 bases between them. The CDR3 runs to 14 residues. Germline V CDR1 and CDR2: SQVTM, ANQGSEA. CDR3 DNA sequence: TGCAGCGTTGTTCGGGGGGTGAGTAGGGCTGAAGCTTTCTTT. Its protein is CSVVRGVSRAEAFF.

This CDR3 is CASSRGGSTEAFF. CDR3 DNA sequence: TGTGCCAGCAGCCGGGGGGGGAGCACTGAAGCTTTCTTT. V gene TRBV28 combines with J gene TRBJ1-1; possible D gene TRBD1, 5 bases. Trimming took 6 bases from V and 4 from J, leaving 12 bases between them. The CDR3 consists of 13 residues. Germline assignment: CDR1 MDHEN and CDR2 SYDVKM.

The V gene is TRBV10-2, the J gene TRBJ1-2, with TRBD1 matching 10 bases. V shed 9 bases and J 6 bases; nucleotides not matched to a gene: 10. Germline loops: CDR1 WSHSY, CDR2 SAAADI. The CDR3 has 14 amino acids. Here the CDR3 reads CASQDRGRQDGYTF. The DNA of the CDR3 is TGCGCCAGTCAAGACAGGGGGCGGCAGGATGGCTACACCTTC.

The J gene is TRBJ1-6, the V gene TRBV7-9, with 10 bases that match TRBD1. The CDR3 totals 15 residues. From germline, CDR1 is SEHNR and CDR2 FQNEAQ (reference sequence). V dropped 2 bases and J dropped 10; count of bases not matched to a gene: 5. CDR3 in amino acids: CASSLTTGGGSPLHF. In DNA, the CDR3 is TGTGCCAGCAGCTTAACGACAGGGGGCGGGTCACCCCTCCACTTT.

The chain carries TRBV10-3 and TRBJ2-3, with D maybe TRBD2 (6 bases). The germline CDR1 and CDR2 sequences are ENHRY and SYGVKD. The CDR3 sequence is 19 residues long. V lost 2 bases to trimming and J lost 3 bases, with 24 bases between them. DNA of the CDR3: TGTGCCATCAGTGAGCCTTCTTCCTCCGGGACTGCCTCAACAGATACGCAGTATTTT. As protein: CAISEPSSSGTASTDTQYF.

The V call is TRBV5-5, the J call TRBJ1-3, with TRBD1 matching 7 bases. Germline V gives CDR1 SGHKS, CDR2 YYEKEE (reference sequence). The CDR3 covers 15 residues. Losses at the gene ends were 2 bases for V and 3 bases for J; bases not matched to a gene: 5. CDR3 sequence: CASSFAGGGGNTIYF. For the CDR3, the DNA is TGTGCCAGCAGCTTTGCAGGGGGAGGTGGAAACACCATATATTTT. Drawing the rest from reference TRBV5-5 and TRBJ1-3, the complete variable domain is DAGVTQSPTHLIKTRGQQVTLRCSPISGHKSVSWYQQVLGQGPQFIFQYYEKEERGRGNFPDRFSARQFPNYSSELNVNALLLGDSALYLCASSFAGGGGNTIYFGEGSWLTVV.

The chain links TRBV27 to TRBJ2-7; 7 nucleotides line up with TRBD2. The CDR3 is 15 residues long. The germline CDR1 and CDR2 sequences are MNHEY and SMNVEV (reference sequence). The ends lost 7 bases at V and 0 bases at J; junction bases unmatched: 9. The CDR3 region has the DNA TGTGCCAGCAAATGGGCGGGGGACGCCTCCTACGAGCAGTACTTC. The encoded protein is CASKWAGDASYEQYF.